This section outlines one T cell receptor beta chain sequence together with its context. Looked up from germline, CDR1 is SGHNT and CDR2 is YYREEE (reference sequence). V was clipped by 0 bases and J by 2 bases, with 12 bases between them. The CDR3 runs 16 residues. Produced via immunoSEQ multiplex PCR; TCRdb's table is partial and in-frame only. The data hold about 120,000 clones, with 85% to 90% observed a single time. The data belong to a study of cytomegalovirus exposure and HLA in healthy donors. The chain uses TRBV5-4 and TRBJ2-1; tentative D call: TRBD1 (6 bases). The sequenced material came from PBMCs. The TCR comes from a woman aged 18-29 years in good health and CMV-seropositive. The chain's CDR3 is CASSLGGGNPYNEQFF. CDR3 nucleotides: TGTGCCAGCAGCTTGGGAGGGGGTAATCCCTACAATGAGCAGTTCTTC.